This T cell receptor (beta chain) was obtained from a study of cytomegalovirus exposure and HLA in healthy donors. This CDR3 is 16 amino acids long. Trimming took off 1 base at V and 0 bases at J, with 11 bases between the two ends. CDR1 is LNHNV, CDR2 YYDKDF, per germline (reference sequence). The donors belonged to the approximately 130-subject validation cohort, separate from the roughly 650-subject first cohort. Measured with immunoSEQ multiplex PCR; TCRdb has only the in-frame clones, and not every one. Of about 140,000 clones detected, approximately 86% appear once; the ten largest clones hold 4.5% to 5.5%.

The receptor comes from a man aged 18 to 30 in good health and CMV-seropositive. This chain uses TRBV15 with TRBJ2-3; D unresolved. Sequenced input: PBMCs. The CDR3 DNA reads as TGTGCCACCAGCAGAGCTCCGAGTATTAGCACAGATACGCAGTATTTT. It codes for CATSRAPSISTDTQYF.